A selection of T cell receptor beta chains follows, all from one sample in a study of T cells in Graves' hyperthyroidism and ophthalmopathy. Each CDR3 protein is one row after TCRdb ran MiXCR on the multiplex PCR reads. The profile shows around 600,000 distinct CDR3 sequences, roughly a sixth of them singletons. Material for sequencing was blood. Receptors originate from a middle-aged woman with Graves' ophthalmopathy. CDR3s include the opening cysteine and the closing phenylalanine or tryptophan. Each record gives: clone size, D gene, J gene, V gene, CDR3 length, CDR3 protein, CDR3 DNA. The D gene is left open where the match is weak. Clone size, where shown, is once, few, many, or a class for clones that have expanded.

>many|TRBD1|TRBJ2-7|TRBV7-9|14
CASRFGQGPYEQYF
TGTGCCAGCAGATTCGGACAGGGACCTTACGAGCAGTACTTC
>few|NA|TRBJ2-1|TRBV18|14
CASSTDTGRSEQFF
TGTGCCAGCTCAACCGATACAGGGAGGTCTGAGCAGTTCTTC
>NA|NA|TRBJ2-1|TRBV5-1|12
CASSSLGGEQFF
TGCGCCAGCAGCTCCCTCGGAGGTGAGCAGTTCTTC
>many|NA|TRBJ2-1|TRBV5-1|14
CASSLAQGGDEQFF
TGCGCCAGCAGCTTGGCGCAGGGAGGCGATGAGCAGTTCTTC
>NA|TRBD1|TRBJ1-5|TRBV11-2|18
CASSLAPPGQGVGQPQHF
TGTGCCAGCAGCTTAGCCCCCCCGGGACAGGGAGTAGGTCAGCCCCAGCATTTT
>few|NA|TRBJ1-2|TRBV12-3/TRBV12-4|16
CASTADWGSPRYGYTF
TGTGCCAGCACCGCCGATTGGGGATCCCCCCGTTATGGCTACACCTTC
>NA|NA|TRBJ2-3|TRBV24-1|12
CATSGLGHSQYF
TGTGCCACCAGTGGACTGGGGCACTCGCAGTATTTT
>NA|NA|TRBJ2-5|TRBV7-9|12
CASSLASGTQYF
TGTGCCAGCAGCTTAGCATCCGGGACCCAGTACTTC
>few|NA|TRBJ1-2|TRBV7-2|12
CASSWGNYGYTF
TGTGCCAGCAGCTGGGGGAACTATGGCTACACCTTC
>many|TRBD2|TRBJ2-1|TRBV7-2|16
CASSLVIAGGGNEQFF
TGTGCCAGCAGCTTAGTTATAGCGGGGGGGGGTAATGAGCAGTTCTTC
>many|NA|TRBJ2-3|TRBV5-1|14
CASSGPSSTDTQYF
TGCGCCAGCAGCGGCCCTAGCAGCACAGATACGCAGTATTTT
>many|NA|TRBJ1-1|TRBV20-1|14
CSARAEGGDTEAFF
TGCAGTGCTAGAGCCGAGGGCGGGGACACTGAAGCTTTCTTT
>few|NA|TRBJ2-5|TRBV20-1|12
CSAPSFMETQYF
TGCAGTGCCCCCAGTTTCATGGAGACCCAGTACTTC
>few|NA|TRBJ2-3|TRBV18|16
CASSPPRQTGTDTQYF
TGTGCCAGCTCACCACCCCGACAGACAGGCACAGATACGCAGTATTTT
>few|TRBD1|TRBJ1-1|TRBV20-1|16
CSARDPGQGMNTEAFF
TGCAGTGCTAGAGATCCAGGACAGGGGATGAACACTGAAGCTTTCTTT
>few|TRBD2|TRBJ2-3|TRBV3-1|15
CASSQDQGLTDTQYF
TGTGCCAGCAGCCAAGATCAGGGACTAACAGATACGCAGTATTTT
>few|NA|TRBJ1-2|TRBV12-3/TRBV12-4|15
CASSQGNLLGVGYTF
TGTGCCAGCAGTCAGGGGAACCTCCTAGGGGTTGGCTACACCTTC
>many|NA|TRBJ2-3|TRBV20-1|15
CSAGPFGRHTDTQYF
TGCAGTGCTGGGCCTTTCGGCAGACACACAGATACGCAGTATTTT
>few|TRBD1|TRBJ2-1|TRBV11-2|15
CASSSAGQGYNEQFF
TGTGCCAGCAGCTCAGCGGGACAGGGTTACAATGAGCAGTTCTTC
>NA|NA|TRBJ1-2|TRBV18|16
CASSPRLSGTNYGYTF
TGTGCCAGCTCACCCCGGCTGTCGGGGACTAACTATGGCTACACCTTC
>NA|NA|TRBJ2-7|TRBV20-1|15
CSARIVQGYRYEQYF
TGCAGTGCTAGAATCGTTCAGGGGTACCGCTACGAGCAGTACTTC
>many|NA|TRBJ2-1|TRBV3-1|16
CASSQGPTGSYNEQFF
TGTGCCAGCAGCCAAGGCCCGACAGGCTCCTACAATGAGCAGTTCTTC
>many|NA|TRBJ2-2|TRBV5-8|14
CASTRRRNTGELFF
TGTGCCAGCACCCGGCGACGTAACACCGGGGAGCTGTTTTTT
>few|TRBD2|TRBJ2-3|TRBV27|15
CASSARRGVTDTQYF
TGTGCCAGCAGTGCCCGGCGGGGGGTAACAGATACGCAGTATTTT
>NA|TRBD2|TRBJ2-1|TRBV7-3|16
CASSFVSGGAPNEQFF
TGTGCCAGCAGCTTCGTTAGCGGGGGGGCCCCCAATGAGCAGTTCTTC
>few|NA|TRBJ2-2|TRBV3-1|14
CASSQGGPTGELFF
TGTGCCAGCAGCCAAGGCGGTCCCACCGGGGAGCTGTTTTTT
>NA|NA|TRBJ1-5|TRBV5-8|15
CASSTDSGGNQPQHF
TGTGCCAGCAGCACGGACAGTGGGGGGAATCAGCCCCAGCATTTT